These 19 T cell receptor beta chains came from one sample sequenced in a study of blood T cell repertoires in COVID-19. The repertoire was sequenced with immunoSEQ multiplex PCR; TCRdb's copy has only in-frame clones and lacks some. The table has tens of thousands of clones, roughly 85% seen once; the top ten hold roughly 13%. The sample was peripheral blood. Receptor source: a human donor in a cohort sampled during active COVID-19.

The rearrangement links TRBV13 to TRBJ2-7; 8 bases align to TRBD2. V lost 2 bases to trimming and J lost 1 base; unmatched junction nucleotides: 1. The length of the CDR3 is 14 residues. Germline lookup yields CDR1 PRHDT and CDR2 FYEKMQ (reference sequence). The CDR3 sequence is CASSLTGGSYEQYF. The CDR3 nucleotides are TGTGCCAGCAGCTTAACGGGGGGGTCCTACGAGCAGTACTTC.

The V and J genes are TRBV5-4 and TRBJ1-6; 10 bases agree with TRBD1. CDR1 is SGHNT and CDR2 is YYREEE in the germline V gene (reference sequence). Trimming cost V 6 bases and J 8 bases; bases outside gene matches: 5. The CDR3 covers 14 residues. In DNA, the CDR3 is TGTGCCAGCACCGCCGGGACAGGGGATTCACCCCTCCACTTT. This codes for CASTAGTGDSPLHF.

The V gene is TRBV20-1, the J gene TRBJ2-5; TRBD2 aligns across 14 bases. In germline, CDR1 is DFQATT, CDR2 SNEGSKA (reference sequence). Trimming at V came to 3 bases and at J to 2 bases, leaving 8 bases not matched to a gene. There are 17 residues in the CDR3. Written as DNA, the CDR3 is TGCAGTGCTAGTTGGGGACTAGCGGGAGTGGGGCAAGAGACCCAGTACTTC. Translation gives CSASWGLAGVGQETQYF.

This rearrangement joins TRBV6-2 or TRBV6-3 to TRBJ2-4; 9 bases match TRBD2. Germline V gene sequence: CDR1 MNHEY, CDR2 SVGEGT. V was pared by 5 bases and J by 4 bases, with 6 bases of the junction left unmatched. The CDR3 is 15 residues long. CDR3 region: CASSVSGSTKNIQYF. The CDR3 bases are TGTGCCAGCAGTGTTAGCGGGAGTACAAAAAACATTCAGTACTTC.

The genes are TRBV7-9 and TRBJ2-5; D gene ambiguous. This CDR3 region has 13 residues. CDR1 and CDR2 (germline): SEHNR, FQNEAQ (reference sequence). The germline V and J ends were trimmed by 1 base and 5 bases, with 8 bases remaining between them. In DNA form, the CDR3 reads TGTGCCAGCAGCTTAGTGGCGGCGGAGACCCAGTACTTC. It translates to CASSLVAAETQYF.

This clone was seen just once. The chain is built from TRBV10-3 and TRBJ2-1, with D unresolved. Germline CDR1 reads ENHRY; CDR2 reads SYGVKD. The CDR3 runs to 14 residues. The germline V and J ends were trimmed by 3 bases and 5 bases, with 11 bases remaining between them. The CDR3 DNA reads as TGTGCCATCAGTGACAGTTCGAGGAACAATGAGCAGTTCTTC. It is translated as CAISDSSRNNEQFF.

The chain links TRBV2 to TRBJ2-1, with D possibly TRBD2 on 6 matching bases. Germline loops: CDR1 SNHLY, CDR2 FYNNEI. Trimming removed 6 bases at V and 0 bases at J, with 12 bases between. The CDR3 is made up of 15 amino acids. The CDR3 DNA follows: TGTGCCAGCAGAATCCTAGCGATCTCCTACAATGAGCAGTTCTTC. Amino acids: CASRILAISYNEQFF.

CDR3 region: CASSQDPGTSGRRAGELFF. The CDR3 nucleotides read TGTGCCAGCAGCCAAGATCCAGGGACTAGCGGGAGGAGGGCCGGGGAGCTGTTTTTT. The chain employs TRBV4-2 and TRBJ2-2; the match to TRBD2 covers 15 bases. V shed 0 bases and J 6 bases; nucleotides not matched to a gene: 8. The CDR3 has 19 residues. CDR1 LGHNA and CDR2 YNFKEQ come from the germline V gene.

The chain employs TRBV11-2 and TRBJ1-5; maybe TRBD1 (6 bases). Deletions cut 5 bases from V and 1 base from J, with 9 bases between. This CDR3 region has 14 residues. The germline gives CDR1 SGHAT, CDR2 FQNNGV. CDR3 sequence reads: CASSTTGSNQPQHF. The CDR3 region has the DNA TGTGCCAGCAGCACGACAGGAAGCAATCAGCCCCAGCATTTT. The whole variable domain, remainder taken from reference TRBV11-2 and TRBJ1-5, is EAGVAQSPRYKIIEKRQSVAFWCNPISGHATLYWYQQILGQGPKLLIQFQNNGVVDDSQLPKDRFSAERLKGVDSTLKIQPAKLEDSAVYLCASSTTGSNQPQHFGDGTRLSIL.

V usage is TRBV10-3 and J usage is TRBJ2-7; 9 bases agree with TRBD1. With 8 bases clipped from V and 6 bases from J, the junction kept 11 bases outside the gene matches. The germline gives CDR1 ENHRY, CDR2 SYGVKD. The CDR3 length is 14 residues. CDR3 coding DNA: TGTGCCATCCGGGGACAGGGTGAGGGTTCCGAGCAGTACTTC. It translates to CAIRGQGEGSEQYF.

J is TRBJ1-2 and V is TRBV9; the match to TRBD1 covers 11 bases. V lost 4 bases to trimming and J lost 7 bases; unmatched junction nucleotides: 6. Germline V gene lookup returns CDR1 SGDLS and CDR2 YYNGEE. The CDR3 runs to 14 residues. CDR3 nucleotides: TGTGCCAGCAGCCCCAGGACAGGGGGCCGTGGCTACACCTTC. The encoded protein is CASSPRTGGRGYTF.

The gene calls are TRBV7-2 and TRBJ2-7, with a possible D match to TRBD1 (6 bases). Germline V gene lookup returns CDR1 SGHTA and CDR2 FQGNSA. V was clipped by 5 bases and J by 4 bases, with 18 bases between them. The CDR3 consists of 15 residues. The CDR3 here is CASSPGVGPGYEQYF. As DNA, the CDR3 is TGTGCCAGCAGCCCAGGGGTGGGGCCGGGGTACGAGCAGTACTTC.

This chain connects TRBV28 to TRBJ1-5; 7 bases match TRBD1. With V trimmed by 4 bases and J by 6 bases, 9 bases remained unmatched. There are 15 residues in the CDR3. Germline CDR1 is MDHEN and CDR2 is SYDVKM. The CDR3 spells CASSYQGGLVQPQHF. The CDR3 DNA follows: TGTGCCAGCAGTTACCAAGGGGGCTTGGTTCAGCCCCAGCATTTT.

The chain has TRBV4-2 and TRBJ1-2, with TRBD1 identical over 9 bases. Germline V gene lookup returns CDR1 LGHNA and CDR2 YNFKEQ. Germline trimming cut 0 bases from V and 4 bases from J; bases unmatched to any gene: 9. This CDR3 has 17 amino acids. The CDR3 reads CASSQDSGTGGIYGYTF. The CDR3 DNA follows: TGTGCCAGCAGCCAAGATAGTGGAACAGGGGGCATCTATGGCTACACCTTC.

The chain joins TRBV6-2 or TRBV6-3 to TRBJ2-2; tentative D call: TRBD1 (5 bases). Trimming took 5 bases from V and 5 from J, leaving 18 bases between them. In germline, CDR1 is MNHEY, CDR2 SVGEGT. This CDR3 has 16 residues. The CDR3 region is CASSQSPGRVTGELFF. CDR3 nucleotides: TGTGCCAGCAGTCAATCCCCCGGCAGGGTGACCGGGGAGCTGTTTTTT.

This clone was recorded only once. The rearrangement joins TRBV7-9 to TRBJ1-5, with D hard to call. The germline gives CDR1 SEHNR, CDR2 FQNEAQ (reference sequence). The CDR3 contains 13 residues. Trimming shortened V by 11 bases and J by 0 bases, and 11 bases separated the two germline ends. The CDR3 sequence: CAAGENSNQPQHF. CDR3 sequence (DNA): TGTGCCGCGGGAGAGAATAGCAATCAGCCCCAGCATTTT. Based on the CDR3 plus reference TRBV7-9 and TRBJ1-5, the full variable domain is DTGVSQNPRHKITKRGQNVTFRCDPISEHNRLYWYRQTLGQGPEFLTYFQNEAQLEKSRLLSDRFSAERPKGSFSTLEIQRTEQGDSAMYLCAAGENSNQPQHFGDGTRLSIL.

This clone has only a few counts. This chain connects TRBV5-1 to TRBJ1-4; 8 nucleotides align to TRBD1. The trim removed 1 base at V and 8 bases at J, leaving 4 bases unmatched. The CDR3 has 14 amino acids. Germline V gene lookup returns CDR1 SGHRS and CDR2 YFSETQ. DNA of the CDR3: TGCGCCAGCAGCTTGACAGGGGGAGGAGAAAAACTGTTTTTT. This translates into CASSLTGGGEKLFF. Filled out from reference TRBV5-1 and TRBJ1-4, the complete variable domain reads KAGVTQTPRYLIKTRGQQVTLSCSPISGHRSVSWYQQTPGQGLQFLFEYFSETQRNKGNFPGRFSGRQFSNSRSEMNVSTLELGDSALYLCASSLTGGGEKLFFGSGTQLSVL.

This clone was detected only a few times. The V gene is TRBV20-1, the J gene TRBJ2-1; TRBD2 aligns across 10 bases. Germline CDR1 and CDR2: DFQATT and SNEGSKA (reference sequence). The CDR3 loop spans 14 amino acids. With 3 bases clipped from V and 5 bases from J, the junction kept 4 bases outside the gene matches. The CDR3 sequence is CSASQLAGDNEQFF. For the CDR3, the DNA is TGCAGTGCTAGTCAGCTAGCGGGAGACAATGAGCAGTTCTTC.

This chain joins TRBV5-4 and TRBJ2-1, with TRBD2 matching over 8 bases. This CDR3 is built from 15 residues. Germline CDR1 SGHNT, CDR2 YYREEE (reference sequence). With 4 bases clipped from V and 7 bases from J, the junction kept 10 bases outside the gene matches. DNA for the CDR3: TGTGCCAGCAGCGAAGGTAGCGGGAAAGGGAATGAGCAGTTCTTC. This encodes CASSEGSGKGNEQFF. Together with reference TRBV5-4 and TRBJ2-1, the CDR3 gives the full variable domain: ETGVTQSPTHLIKTRGQQVTLRCSSQSGHNTVSWYQQALGQGPQFIFQYYREEENGRGNFPPRFSGLQFPNYSSELNVNALELDDSALYLCASSEGSGKGNEQFFGPGTRLTVL.